These 28 T cell receptor beta chains were sequenced from one sample in a study of Tregs in tolerant kidney transplant recipients. The data were produced by immunoSEQ multiplex PCR, yet TCRdb's version contains in-frame clones alone and is incomplete. The sample yields hundreds of thousands of clones, roughly 84% seen once. Sequencing used CD4+ T cells from blood. These receptors came from a human donor in good health.

This clone occurred once. The rearrangement joins TRBV10-2 to TRBJ2-1, with D unresolved. With 2 bases removed from V and 6 bases from J, the gap between germline ends came to 17 bases. The germline CDR1 and CDR2 sequences are WSHSY and SAAADI. The CDR3 has 16 residues. CDR3 region: CASSERARLFPNEQFF. DNA of the CDR3: TGCGCCAGCAGTGAGAGAGCGAGACTCTTTCCCAATGAGCAGTTCTTC.

A remark on this clone: The same CDR3 also results from other DNA sequences found in this sample. The chain links TRBV2 to TRBJ2-7; 10 positions match TRBD2. CDR1 SNHLY and CDR2 FYNNEI come from the germline V gene. J gave up 0 bases and V 6 bases, and 23 bases lay outside the gene matches. The CDR3 runs to 21 residues. The CDR3 is CASRRDRSSRGSGGSSYEQYF. The CDR3 region has the DNA TGTGCCAGCAGACGGGACAGGTCCTCGCGGGGTAGCGGGGGGAGCTCCTACGAGCAGTACTTC.

The chain is built from TRBV19 and TRBJ1-3; possible D gene TRBD1, 5 bases. The CDR3 is 14 residues long. Trimming pared 8 bases from V and 4 bases from J, leaving 15 bases between. Germline assignment: CDR1 LNHDA and CDR2 SQIVND (reference sequence). This chain's CDR3 is CASETQGWGNTIYF. CDR3 nucleotides: TGTGCCAGTGAAACCCAGGGCTGGGGAAACACCATATATTTT.

The rearrangement uses TRBV6-5 and TRBJ2-7; D possibly uses TRBD1 or TRBD2 (5 bases each). CDR1 MNHEY and CDR2 SVGAGI come from the germline V gene. V was shortened by 5 bases and J by 9 bases, with 17 bases between the two germline ends. The length of the CDR3 is 13 residues. For the CDR3, the DNA is TGTGCCAGCAGTGAAAGGGACCCCGGCCGGCAGTACTTC. This translates into CASSERDPGRQYF.

This chain uses TRBV6-5 with TRBJ2-1, with 10 bases matching TRBD1. This CDR3 region has 16 residues. J was trimmed by 10 bases and V by 0 bases; bases with no gene match: 9. Germline V gene lookup returns CDR1 MNHEY and CDR2 SVGAGI. The CDR3 nucleotides are TGTGCCAGCAGTTACTCAGGGGGGACAGGGGTCGGGGAGCAGTTCTTC. Protein product: CASSYSGGTGVGEQFF.

The chain employs TRBV6-1 and TRBJ2-1; 12 nucleotides match TRBD2. CDR3 length equals 13 residues. CDR1 is MNHNS, CDR2 SASEGT, per germline. V trimming: 7 bases; J trimming: 8 bases; junction bases outside the gene matches: 3. The CDR3 is CASTSSGRDEQFF. CDR3 DNA: TGTGCCAGCACGTCTAGCGGGAGGGATGAGCAGTTCTTC.

The chain carries TRBV5-1 and TRBJ2-3, with 7 bases matching TRBD1. CDR1 is SGHRS, CDR2 YFSETQ, per germline. Losses at the gene ends were 0 bases for V and 0 bases for J; bases not matched to a gene: 1. This CDR3 has 15 residues. CDR3 protein: CASSLVQGSTDTQYF. The CDR3 coding sequence is TGCGCCAGCAGCTTGGTACAGGGGAGCACAGATACGCAGTATTTT.

V and J are TRBV18 and TRBJ2-4; perhaps TRBD1 as D (5 bases). CDR3 length: 15 residues. The V gene's germline CDR1 is KGHSH and CDR2 LQKENI. V was clipped by 2 bases and J by 5 bases, with 13 bases between them. The CDR3: CASSPGQGWENIQYF. The DNA of the CDR3 is TGTGCCAGCTCACCAGGCCAGGGATGGGAAAACATTCAGTACTTC.

The V and J genes are TRBV9 and TRBJ2-1, with 11 bases lining up with TRBD2. V shed 3 bases and J 4 bases; nucleotides not matched to a gene: 6. Germline assignment: CDR1 SGDLS and CDR2 YYNGEE. This CDR3 has 16 residues. In nucleotides, the CDR3 is TGTGCCAGCAGCGCGGGGACTAGCGGAGGTTACAATGAGCAGTTCTTC. This sequence encodes CASSAGTSGGYNEQFF.

This clone was counted only a few times. The chain couples TRBV6-1 to TRBJ2-1, with D possibly TRBD2 on 6 matching bases. The CDR3 consists of 14 residues. Germline CDR1 reads MNHNS; CDR2 reads SASEGT. Between the trimmed V and J ends, which lost 4 bases and 9 bases, there was a span of 16 bases. The CDR3 spells CASSVLTSYGEQFF. The CDR3 DNA reads TGTGCCAGCAGTGTTCTAACTAGCTACGGTGAGCAGTTCTTC.

The chain links TRBV14 to TRBJ2-7; D is possibly TRBD1 (5 bases). Germline V gives CDR1 SGHDN, CDR2 FVKESK. Trimming removed 0 bases at V and 6 bases at J, with 15 bases between. The CDR3 has 15 amino acids. The CDR3 DNA reads TGTGCCAGCAGCCAAGATTTTTGGTTTCAGGGCGAGCAGTACTTC. Residues: CASSQDFWFQGEQYF. Full variable domain (missing parts from reference TRBV14 and TRBJ2-7): EAGVTQFPSHSVIEKGQTVTLRCDPISGHDNLYWYRRVMGKEIKFLLHFVKESKQDESGMPNNRFLAERTGGTYSTLKVQPAELEDSGVYFCASSQDFWFQGEQYFGPGTRLTVT.

This clone was observed once. The DNA for the CDR3 is TGTGCCAGCAGTTATCTCTCAGGGGATGATGGCTACACCTTC. Residues: CASSYLSGDDGYTF. The J gene is TRBJ1-2, the V gene TRBV6-5; a possible D gene is TRBD1 (6 bases). Germline CDR1 reads MNHEY; CDR2 reads SVGAGI. The CDR3 totals 14 residues. Trimming removed 3 bases from V and 6 bases from J, with 14 bases in between.

The V and J genes are TRBV19 and TRBJ1-1, with D perhaps matching TRBD1 (6 bases). V gave up 1 base and J gave up 8 bases, with 14 bases separating them. From germline, CDR1 is LNHDA and CDR2 SQIVND (reference sequence). CDR3 length: 14 residues. This CDR3 reads CASSIVGGFTEAFF. The CDR3 region has the DNA TGTGCCAGTAGTATAGTAGGGGGGTTCACGGAAGCTTTCTTT.

The V call is TRBV30, the J call TRBJ2-7; 10 bases are shared with TRBD1. Trimming cost V 5 bases and J 2 bases; bases outside gene matches: 0. The CDR3 has 12 residues. Germline values: CDR1 GTSNPN, CDR2 SVGIG (reference sequence). The CDR3 DNA reads as TGTGCCTGGGACAGGGGGCCCTACGAGCAGTACTTC. Translation: CAWDRGPYEQYF.

The chain joins TRBV30 to TRBJ2-5, with 8 bases matching TRBD1. Germline CDR1 reads GTSNPN; CDR2 reads SVGIG (reference sequence). The CDR3 is made up of 15 amino acids. The trim removed 2 bases at V and 3 bases at J, leaving 8 bases unmatched. CDR3 region: CAWSPPPDREETQYF. The CDR3 DNA sequence: TGTGCCTGGAGTCCACCCCCGGACAGGGAAGAGACCCAGTACTTC.

J is TRBJ2-7 and V is TRBV5-1; 7 bases are shared with TRBD1. The germline V gene encodes CDR1 SGHRS and CDR2 YFSETQ. The V gene end was trimmed by 4 bases and the J gene end by 2 bases; junction bases not matched to a gene: 6. This CDR3 has 14 residues. Written as DNA, the CDR3 is TGCGCCAGCAGCCATACAGGGGTAGCCTACGAGCAGTACTTC. This codes for CASSHTGVAYEQYF.

The gene calls are TRBV2 and TRBJ1-5; D is ambiguous. V was trimmed by 5 bases and J by 5 bases, leaving 13 bases between them. The germline CDR1 and CDR2 sequences are SNHLY and FYNNEI. The CDR3 loop spans 14 amino acids. The CDR3 coding sequence is TGTGCCAGCAGTAGGCAGACTCGAGATCAGCCCCAGCATTTT. It yields the protein CASSRQTRDQPQHF.

This clone was counted between two and nine times. This sample also contains other DNA sequences that code for the same CDR3. This chain links TRBV9 with TRBJ2-1; 10 bases are a match to TRBD2. Germline V gene lookup returns CDR1 SGDLS and CDR2 YYNGEE. V was clipped by 0 bases and J by 4 bases; unmatched bases: 1. CDR3 length equals 15 residues. For the CDR3, the DNA is TGTGCCAGCAGCGTAGTAGCGGGGGGTTACAATGAGCAGTTCTTC. It encodes CASSVVAGGYNEQFF.

The J gene is TRBJ2-1, the V gene TRBV6-1; D is perhaps TRBD2 (5 bases). Germline-derived CDR1 and CDR2 are MNHNS and SASEGT. The V gene lost 7 bases and the J gene lost 6 bases, with 19 bases spanning the gap. There are 15 residues in the CDR3. The CDR3 DNA reads as TGTGCCAGCAAGGTCGAGGGCACATGGGTCAATGAGCAGTTCTTC. Amino acids: CASKVEGTWVNEQFF.

The chain carries TRBV5-1 and TRBJ1-6; TRBD1 matches at 11 bases. The length of the CDR3 is 16 residues. The germline CDR1 and CDR2 sequences are SGHRS and YFSETQ. V trimming: 5 bases; J trimming: 9 bases; junction bases outside the gene matches: 10. CDR3: CASSPEGTGGSSPLHF. In DNA, the CDR3 is TGCGCCAGCAGTCCTGAGGGGACAGGGGGTTCTTCACCCCTCCACTTT. The complete variable domain, with remaining parts taken from reference TRBV5-1 and TRBJ1-6, reads KAGVTQTPRYLIKTRGQQVTLSCSPISGHRSVSWYQQTPGQGLQFLFEYFSETQRNKGNFPGRFSGRQFSNSRSEMNVSTLELGDSALYLCASSPEGTGGSSPLHFGNGTRLTVT.

Note on this clone: Other DNA sequences from this sample encode an identical CDR3 as well. The chain uses TRBV7-6 and TRBJ2-7; D remains unclear. Trimming shortened V by 1 base and J by 1 base, and 2 bases separated the two germline ends. Germline CDR1 is SGHVS and CDR2 is FNYEAQ. The CDR3 covers 12 residues. The CDR3 spells CASSLGSYEQYF. The CDR3 coding sequence is TGTGCCAGCAGCTTAGGGTCCTACGAGCAGTACTTC.

J is TRBJ2-7 and V is TRBV4-1, with D perhaps matching TRBD1 (6 bases). The CDR3 spans 13 residues. Germline V lookup: CDR1 MGHRA, CDR2 YSYEKL. V lost 4 bases and J lost 7, with 14 bases in between. The DNA for the CDR3 is TGCGCCAGCAGCCGCCAAACAGGGTGGGAGCAGTACTTC. Protein sequence: CASSRQTGWEQYF.

On this clone: One end of the junction fails to match germline, which may point to a read error. The genes are TRBV4-1 and TRBJ2-7; 8 bases fit TRBD2. Per the germline V gene, CDR1 is MGHRA and CDR2 is YSYEKL. The CDR3 consists of 15 residues. In DNA, the CDR3 is TGTGCCAGCAGCCAAGGCTCAGCGGGAGTCTACGAGCAGTACTTC. It yields the protein CASSQGSAGVYEQYF.

The chain combines TRBV6-1 with TRBJ2-7; TRBD1 agrees at 7 bases. Germline V gives CDR1 MNHNS, CDR2 SASEGT. J lost 2 bases, V lost 6 bases, and 10 bases had no gene match. The CDR3 extends over 15 amino acids. CDR3 residues: CASSKREGATYEQYF. In DNA, the CDR3 is TGTGCCAGCAGCAAGAGAGAGGGGGCCACCTACGAGCAGTACTTC.

The chain is built from TRBV11-3 and TRBJ2-2; 10 nucleotides match TRBD2. Trimming at V came to 5 bases and at J to 2 bases, leaving 5 bases not matched to a gene. Germline values: CDR1 SGHNT, CDR2 YENEEA. CDR3 length: 16 residues. For the CDR3, the DNA is TGTGCCAGCAGCGATAGGACTAGCGGAAACACCGGGGAGCTGTTTTTT. Protein sequence: CASSDRTSGNTGELFF.

This chain links TRBV7-8 with TRBJ1-5; D remains ambiguous. Looked up from germline, CDR1 is SGHVS and CDR2 is FQNEAQ. CDR3 size: 15 residues. Trimming left V 1 base short and J 5 bases short, with 12 bases between. CDR3 in DNA: TGTGCCAGCAGCTTAGGGTCAGACGTTTATCAGCCCCAGCATTTT. Its protein is CASSLGSDVYQPQHF.

The chain uses TRBV9 and TRBJ2-1; D perhaps matches TRBD1 (6 bases). The CDR3 has 14 residues. Per germline, CDR1 SGDLS and CDR2 YYNGEE. V dropped 0 bases and J dropped 5 bases, with 9 bases sitting between them. CDR3 region: CASSVVGQNNEQFF. In DNA form, the CDR3 reads TGTGCCAGCAGCGTAGTTGGACAGAACAATGAGCAGTTCTTC.

The chain employs TRBV18 and TRBJ1-5; weak D call: TRBD1 (6 bases). The length of the CDR3 is 15 residues. The V gene lost 3 bases and the J gene lost 3 bases, with 12 bases spanning the gap. In germline, CDR1 is KGHSH, CDR2 LQKENI. The DNA of the CDR3 is TGTGCCAGCTCACCTCTGGGGGGGCCCAATCAGCCCCAGCATTTT. Protein product: CASSPLGGPNQPQHF.